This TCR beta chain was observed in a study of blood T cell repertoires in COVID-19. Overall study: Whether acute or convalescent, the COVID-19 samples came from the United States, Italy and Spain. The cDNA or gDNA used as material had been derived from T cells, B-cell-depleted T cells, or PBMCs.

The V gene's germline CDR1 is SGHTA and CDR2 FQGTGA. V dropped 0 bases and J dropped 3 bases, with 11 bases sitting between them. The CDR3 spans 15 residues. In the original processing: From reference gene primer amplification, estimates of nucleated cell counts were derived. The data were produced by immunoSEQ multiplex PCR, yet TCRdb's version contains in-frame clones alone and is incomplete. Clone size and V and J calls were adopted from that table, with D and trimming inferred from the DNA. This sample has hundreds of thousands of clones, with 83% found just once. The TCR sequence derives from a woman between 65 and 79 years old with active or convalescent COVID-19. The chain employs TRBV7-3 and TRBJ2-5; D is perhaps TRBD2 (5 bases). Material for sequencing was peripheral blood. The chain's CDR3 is CASSLTGLLEETQYF. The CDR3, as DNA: TGTGCCAGCAGCTTAACCGGACTGTTGGAAGAGACCCAGTACTTC.